This T cell receptor (beta chain) was recorded in a study of blood T cells in healthy people across ages. Every donor gave 7.5 to 10 milliliters of peripheral blood. The use of a sample-barcoded 5' primer and a J-beta primer mix characterized a second PCR of roughly 6 to 11 cycles. From the 5' RACE reads, TCRdb called clonotypes with MiXCR, one entry per CDR3 protein. The table shows some 1.5 million distinct CDR3 sequences, with 35% to 45% occurring only once. CDR1 is DFQATT, CDR2 SNEGSKA, per germline (reference sequence). The CDR3 loop spans 13 amino acids. As concerns this clonotype: The antigen remains unidentified.

Findings and caveats of the study: Long-lived donors exceeded aged donors in naive CD4+ cells and diversity. The lack of PBMC sorting stopped any conclusive naive versus antigen-experienced comparison. Diversity estimates from one million T cells were considered underestimates.

This chain links TRBV20-1 with TRBJ1-1; 7 bases map to TRBD1. The sequence was collected from a woman aged 18-35 years in good health. The sequenced sample consisted of blood. CDR3 sequence (DNA): TGCAGCTTAGAGGGACAGAAGTGGACTGAAGCTTTCTTT. Its protein is CSLEGQKWTEAFF.